This T cell receptor (beta chain) was documented in a study of cytomegalovirus exposure and HLA in healthy donors. Primers included in the PCR were 60 Vbeta and 13 Jbeta primers. Clones were read by immunoSEQ multiplex PCR, and TCRdb kept only the in-frame ones, dropping some. In the table there are approximately 170,000 clones, around three quarters of which are singletons. The CDR3 runs to 12 residues. V lost 5 bases, J lost 8 bases, and 3 bases stayed unmatched. The germline V gene has CDR1 MNHNY and CDR2 SVGAGI (reference sequence). Sequencing used PBMCs. The clonotype comes from a woman in her 30s in good health and CMV-seropositive. The rearrangement joins TRBV6-6 to TRBJ2-1; 7 bases align to TRBD2. Here the CDR3 DNA reads TGTGCCAGCAGTCCCGGGGGGTATGAGCAGTTCTTC. It translates to CASSPGGYEQFF.